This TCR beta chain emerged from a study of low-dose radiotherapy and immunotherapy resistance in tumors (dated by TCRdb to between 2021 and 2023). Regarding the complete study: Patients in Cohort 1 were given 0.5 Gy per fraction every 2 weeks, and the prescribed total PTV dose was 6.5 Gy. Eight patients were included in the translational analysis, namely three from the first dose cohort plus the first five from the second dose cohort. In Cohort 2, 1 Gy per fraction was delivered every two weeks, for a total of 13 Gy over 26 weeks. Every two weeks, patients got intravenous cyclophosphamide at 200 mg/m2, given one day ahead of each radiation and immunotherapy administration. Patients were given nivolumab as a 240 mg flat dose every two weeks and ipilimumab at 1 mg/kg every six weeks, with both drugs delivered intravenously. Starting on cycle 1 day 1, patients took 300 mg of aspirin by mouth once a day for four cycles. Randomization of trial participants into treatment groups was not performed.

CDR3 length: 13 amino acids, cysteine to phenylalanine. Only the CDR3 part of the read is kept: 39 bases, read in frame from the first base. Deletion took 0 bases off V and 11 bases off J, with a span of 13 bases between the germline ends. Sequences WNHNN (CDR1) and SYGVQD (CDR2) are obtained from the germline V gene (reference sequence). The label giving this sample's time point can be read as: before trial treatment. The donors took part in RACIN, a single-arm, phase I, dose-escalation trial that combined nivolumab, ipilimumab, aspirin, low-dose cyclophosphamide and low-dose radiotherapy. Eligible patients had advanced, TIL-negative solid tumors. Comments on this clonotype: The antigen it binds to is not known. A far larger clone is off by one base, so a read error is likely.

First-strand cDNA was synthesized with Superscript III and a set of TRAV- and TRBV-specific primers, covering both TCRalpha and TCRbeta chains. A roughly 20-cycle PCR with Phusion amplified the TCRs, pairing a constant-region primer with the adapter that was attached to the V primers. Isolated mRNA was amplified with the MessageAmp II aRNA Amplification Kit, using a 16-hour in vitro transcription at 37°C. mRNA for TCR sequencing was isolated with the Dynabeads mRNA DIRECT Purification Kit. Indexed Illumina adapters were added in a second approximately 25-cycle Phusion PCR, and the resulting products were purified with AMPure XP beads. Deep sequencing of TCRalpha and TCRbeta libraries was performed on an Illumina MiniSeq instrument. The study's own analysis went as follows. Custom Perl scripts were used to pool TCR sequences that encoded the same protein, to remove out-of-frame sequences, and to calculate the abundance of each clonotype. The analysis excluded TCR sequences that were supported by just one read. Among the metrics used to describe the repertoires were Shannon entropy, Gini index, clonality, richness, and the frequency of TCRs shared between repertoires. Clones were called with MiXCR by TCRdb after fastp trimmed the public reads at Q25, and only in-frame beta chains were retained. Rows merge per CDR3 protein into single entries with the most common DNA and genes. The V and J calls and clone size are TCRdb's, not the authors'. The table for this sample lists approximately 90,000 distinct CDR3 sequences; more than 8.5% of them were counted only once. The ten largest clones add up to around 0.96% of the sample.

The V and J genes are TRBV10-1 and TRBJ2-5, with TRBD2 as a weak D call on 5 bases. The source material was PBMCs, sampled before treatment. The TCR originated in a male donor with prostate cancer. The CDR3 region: CASSESAGDEQYF. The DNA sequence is TGCGCCAGCAGTGAGTCGGCGGGCGATGAGCAGTACTTC.